This record covers a single TCR beta chain. This entry comes from a study of blood T cell repertoires in COVID-19. V was trimmed by 2 bases and J by 5 bases, leaving 12 bases between them. CDR1 is MNHEY, CDR2 SVGEGT, per germline. The CDR3 contains 14 residues. Only in-frame clones appear in the TCRdb table, and some are missing; sequencing was by immunoSEQ multiplex PCR. The sample contains about 380,000 clones, approximately 90% of which appear only once. The rearrangement links TRBV6-2 or TRBV6-3 to TRBJ2-5; D possibly corresponds to TRBD1 (6 bases). Sequencing was performed on PBMCs or T cells enriched from blood (not recorded which). The receptor was isolated from a woman between 18 and 29 years old who had recovered from COVID-19. The CDR3 spells CASSYGGTTETQYF. CDR3 DNA sequence: TGTGCCAGCAGTTACGGGGGCACAACGGAGACCCAGTACTTC.